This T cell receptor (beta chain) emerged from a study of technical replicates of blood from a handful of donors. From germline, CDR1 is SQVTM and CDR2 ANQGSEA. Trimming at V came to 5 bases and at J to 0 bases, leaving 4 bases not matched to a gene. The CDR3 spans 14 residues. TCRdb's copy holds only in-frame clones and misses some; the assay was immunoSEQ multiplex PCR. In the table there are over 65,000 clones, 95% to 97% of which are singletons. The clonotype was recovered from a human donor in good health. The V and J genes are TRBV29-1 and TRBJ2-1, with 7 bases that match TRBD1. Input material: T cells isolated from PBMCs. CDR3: CSVLRTGSYNEQFF. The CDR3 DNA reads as TGCAGCGTTCTTAGGACAGGCTCCTACAATGAGCAGTTCTTC.